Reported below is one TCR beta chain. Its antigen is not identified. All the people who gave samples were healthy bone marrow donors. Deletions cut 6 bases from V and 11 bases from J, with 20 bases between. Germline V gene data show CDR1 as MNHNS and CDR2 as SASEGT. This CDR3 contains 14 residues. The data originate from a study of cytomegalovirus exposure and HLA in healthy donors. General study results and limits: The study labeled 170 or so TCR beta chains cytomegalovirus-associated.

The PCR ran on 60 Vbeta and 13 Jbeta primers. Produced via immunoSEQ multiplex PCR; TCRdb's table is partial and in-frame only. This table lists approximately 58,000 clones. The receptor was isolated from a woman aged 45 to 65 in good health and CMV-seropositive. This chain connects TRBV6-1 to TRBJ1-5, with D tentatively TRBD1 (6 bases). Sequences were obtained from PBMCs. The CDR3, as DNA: TGTGCCAGCAGCTATGACAGGACCTACGGAGCCCAGCATTTT. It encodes CASSYDRTYGAQHF.